This TCR beta chain comes out of a study of shared clonotypes between healthy human individuals. Whole-study findings and limits: The study found about 5% of naive CD4 clonotypes shared across a handful of donors.

TCRdb keeps only in-frame clones here, not all; method: immunoSEQ multiplex PCR. This sample carries under 600,000 clones, about 97% of them seen once, and the ten largest clones take about 0.06%. Comments on this clone: What it recognizes is unknown.

The V end lost 0 bases, the J end lost 3 bases, and 6 bases lay between the germline ends. There are 13 residues in the CDR3. Germline lookup yields CDR1 KGHSH and CDR2 LQKENI. J is TRBJ2-7 and V is TRBV18; D is unclear. The receptor comes from a woman aged 25 to 45 in good health. Input material: naive CD4+ T cells sorted from blood. Subset denoted: CD45RA+ positively selected. Here the CDR3 reads CASSPPGFYEQYF. The CDR3 region has the DNA TGTGCCAGCTCACCACCAGGGTTCTACGAGCAGTACTTC.